Listed below are T cell receptor beta chains from one sample, sequenced in a study of cytomegalovirus exposure and HLA in healthy donors. Some clones are missing from TCRdb's copy, which holds only in-frame ones; the method was immunoSEQ multiplex PCR. The sample lists roughly 200,000 clones, 65% to 85% occurring once. The sequencing sample was made of PBMCs. The receptors were gathered from a man aged 35 to 55 in good health and CMV-seropositive. Both conserved end residues are part of each CDR3. Clone size is shown for a subset of rows, as once, few, many or a class of expanded clone.

>13|TRBV6-5|TRBJ2-1|once
CATGRGDRNEQFF
>13|TRBV30|TRBJ1-2|-
CAWTRDIFYGYTF
>17|TRBV15|TRBJ2-3|-
CATSRDTAGGSTDTQYF
>13|TRBV28|TRBJ2-7|-
CASRVQGAGEQYF
>14|TRBV28|TRBJ2-1|-
CASFGLAAHNEQFF
>14|TRBV15|TRBJ1-2|-
CATSPQSRDYGYTF
>16|TRBV27|TRBJ2-7|-
CASRSQTSGSSYEQYF
>15|TRBV7-9|TRBJ1-3|once
CASRSGTNSGNTIYF
>13|TRBV27|TRBJ1-2|-
CASSAGQGGGYTF
>13|TRBV28|TRBJ2-7|few
CASSPSTDYEQYF
>14|TRBV7-2|TRBJ2-7|-
CASSTSRLQGTAVF
>17|TRBV27|TRBJ1-1|-
CASSLTDTVGGNTEAFF
>13|TRBV5-5|TRBJ1-1|few
CASSLVGGVEAFF
>14|TRBV19|TRBJ2-7|-
CASARLAGTYEQYF
>12|TRBV30|TRBJ1-1|once
CACGQVDTEAFF
>17|TRBV29-1|TRBJ1-1|-
CSVGWEEPANMNTEAFF
>13|TRBV29-1|TRBJ2-1|-
CSVGRGPYNEQFF
>13|TRBV7-6|TRBJ2-1|-
CASSPPGGVEQFF
>16|TRBV5-1|TRBJ2-3|-
CASSVPITGSTDTQYF
>18|TRBV10-3|TRBJ2-1|-
CAISETGSFSRDRGEQFF
>14|TRBV27|-|-
CASSPEQGSYEQYF
>13|TRBV27|TRBJ1-2|-
CASSFGQGRGYTF
>16|TRBV5-5|TRBJ2-5|-
CASSLTGTSGQETQYF
>14|TRBV5-1|TRBJ1-5|-
CASSFGTGGQPQHF
>13|TRBV5-4|TRBJ2-3|-
CASSATGQDTQYF
>15|TRBV14|TRBJ1-1|-
CASSQLGQGHTEAFF
>16|TRBV10-3|TRBJ2-7|-
CAISESRLAGSYEQYF
>14|TRBV9|TRBJ2-3|-
CASSLTRSTDTQYF
>14|TRBV30|TRBJ2-1|few
CACSGTSGYNEQFF
>15|TRBV5-4|TRBJ1-2|-
CASTLGADANYGYTF
>15|TRBV7-9|TRBJ2-6|few
CSSSFTSGGPTVLTF
>16|TRBV28|TRBJ2-3|-
CASSLPLAGLTDTQYF
>14|TRBV4-1|TRBJ1-2|-
CASSQPTGDYGYTF
>14|TRBV6-1|TRBJ1-1|-
CASSRQGAGAEAFF
>12|TRBV10-3|TRBJ2-7|-
CAISKGGYEQYF
>15|TRBV5-6|TRBJ2-1|-
CASGLGAGGPHEQFF
>16|TRBV11-1|TRBJ2-3|-
CASSPDGGKGTDTQYF
>14|TRBV6-5|TRBJ2-7|once
CASRKTYSSTEQYF
>14|TRBV5-1|TRBJ2-7|-
CASSTRDYLYEQYF
>16|TRBV27|TRBJ2-1|-
CASRPGLAGTYNEQFF
>15|TRBV27|TRBJ2-7|-
CASSLLAPDRAEQYF